The 28 T cell receptor beta chains in this list originate from one sample, sequenced in a study of vaccination and CD4 T cells after COVID-19. At the Johns Hopkins FTIC core, DNA taken from cultured CD4+ T cells was sequenced by way of the Oncomine TCR Beta short-read assay. From the PCR reads, TCRdb called clonotypes with MiXCR, one entry per CDR3 protein. Here the sample spans roughly 6,400 distinct CDR3 sequences, about 50% being singletons. No antigen has been identified for these receptors. Treatment indicated: roughly 10-day PBMC culture with coronavirus spike peptide pools or control peptides (ViraFEST assay). One should note that the unexposed donor's CD4+ T cells were collected before the COVID-19 pandemic (2011-2018). The sample comprised CD4+ T cells from blood, cultured in vitro. The receptors here all came from a human donor in good health.

The V call is TRBV5-1, the J call TRBJ1-1, with D possibly being TRBD1 (6 bases). CDR1 is SGHRS, CDR2 YFSETQ, per germline. V lost 0 bases, J lost 4 bases, and 13 bases lay in between. The CDR3 spans 15 residues. The CDR3 region is CASSLAGGPGTEAFF. In DNA, the CDR3 is TGCGCCAGCAGCTTGGCCGGGGGGCCGGGCACTGAAGCTTTCTTT.

The CDR3 nucleotides read TGTGCCAGCAGGAGAGGGGGCAGCCTAGAGACCCAGTACTTC. Its protein product is CASRRGGSLETQYF. This rearrangement joins TRBV3-1 to TRBJ2-5, with 7 positions matching TRBD1. In germline, CDR1 is LGHDT, CDR2 YNNKEL (reference sequence). The CDR3 extends over 14 amino acids. The V segment lost 6 bases and the J segment 4 bases; nucleotides outside the gene matches: 8.

The rearrangement joins TRBV6-2 or TRBV6-3 to TRBJ2-2, with 7 bases fitting TRBD2. Germline V gene data show CDR1 as MNHEY and CDR2 as SVGEGT. Trimming removed 9 bases from V and 2 bases from J; junction bases left unmatched: 9. The length of the CDR3 is 15 residues. The CDR3 bases are TGTGCCAGTGTATTAGCGGGCACTAACACCGGGGAGCTGTTTTTT. Translation: CASVLAGTNTGELFF.

As regards this clonotype: The junction and the germline gene differ at one end; a read error may be behind it. V and J are TRBV20-1 and TRBJ2-7, with 7 bases fitting TRBD2. CDR1 and CDR2 (germline): DFQATT, SNEGSKA (reference sequence). The CDR3 extends over 13 amino acids. The CDR3 spells CSAAGENGYEQCF. The CDR3 DNA follows: TGTAGTGCTGCGGGAGAGAATGGCTACGAGCAGTGCTTC.

The chain combines TRBV19 with TRBJ2-3; 13 bases fit TRBD2. CDR3 length: 18 residues. Losses at the gene ends were 3 bases for V and 0 bases for J; bases not matched to a gene: 6. Germline loops: CDR1 LNHDA, CDR2 SQIVND (reference sequence). CDR3 nucleotide sequence: TGTGCCAGTAGTATCGTAGGACTAGCGGGGGCCAGCACAGATACGCAGTATTTT. It is translated as CASSIVGLAGASTDTQYF.

This chain joins TRBV5-1 and TRBJ2-5, with D tentatively TRBD2 (6 bases). This CDR3 comprises 15 residues. V was pared by 3 bases and J by 0 bases, with 12 bases between. The germline gives CDR1 SGHRS, CDR2 YFSETQ. In DNA form, the CDR3 reads TGCGCCAGCAGCTGGAGGGGTGGGGACCAAGAGACCCAGTACTTC. As protein: CASSWRGGDQETQYF.

The rearrangement joins TRBV30 to TRBJ2-2; 7 bases fit TRBD2. Germline V gene data show CDR1 as GTSNPN and CDR2 as SVGIG (reference sequence). This CDR3 contains 13 residues. The ends lost 8 bases at V and 7 bases at J; junction bases unmatched: 10. In nucleotides, the CDR3 is TGTGCCCTGGGGAGGGGCTGGGGCGGGGAGCTGTTTTTT. This encodes CALGRGWGGELFF.

This CDR3 reads CASSQRGSGSSYNEQFF. In DNA, the CDR3 is TGTGCCAGCAGCCAGAGGGGTAGCGGGAGCTCCTACAATGAGCAGTTCTTC. The gene calls are TRBV7-9 and TRBJ2-1, with 9 bases identical to TRBD2. Germline CDR1 is SEHNR and CDR2 is FQNEAQ (reference sequence). V gave up 5 bases and J gave up 0 bases; unmatched junction bases: 8. The CDR3 has 17 residues. Combining the CDR3 with reference TRBV7-9 and TRBJ2-1 gives the whole variable domain DTGVSQNPRHKITKRGQNVTFRCDPISEHNRLYWYRQTLGQGPEFLTYFQNEAQLEKSRLLSDRFSAERPKGSFSTLEIQRTEQGDSAMYLCASSQRGSGSSYNEQFFGPGTRLTVL.

The chain joins TRBV6-2 or TRBV6-3 to TRBJ2-5, with D perhaps TRBD2 (7 bases). This CDR3 spans 14 amino acids. Germline V lookup: CDR1 MNHEY, CDR2 SVGEGT. Trimming took 8 bases from V and 4 from J, leaving 17 bases between them. The CDR3 reads CASFRGGGGETQYF. CDR3 DNA sequence: TGTGCCAGCTTTCGCGGGGGCGGAGGAGAGACCCAGTACTTC.

There are a few counts of this clonotype. The gene calls are TRBV2 and TRBJ1-1, with D hard to call. V lost 4 bases to trimming and J lost 7 bases, with 7 bases between them. CDR1 is SNHLY and CDR2 is FYNNEI in the germline V gene. CDR3 length equals 11 residues. This CDR3 is CASSVLIEAFF. The CDR3 DNA reads TGTGCCAGCAGTGTCCTAATTGAAGCTTTCTTT.

The rearrangement links TRBV27 to TRBJ1-2, with D perhaps matching TRBD1 (6 bases). V lost 5 bases to trimming and J lost 2 bases, with 12 bases between them. Germline CDR1 is MNHEY and CDR2 is SMNVEV (reference sequence). CDR3 length: 14 residues. The CDR3: CASSPAGQNYGYTF. CDR3 coding DNA: TGTGCCAGCAGTCCCGCCGGACAGAACTATGGCTACACCTTC.

V usage is TRBV11-3 and J usage is TRBJ2-7, with TRBD1 matching over 9 bases. After removal of 5 bases from V and 2 bases from J, the junction contained 7 bases not matched to a gene. The CDR3 covers 15 residues. In germline, CDR1 is SGHNT, CDR2 YENEEA. CDR3 sequence reads: CASSLSTGGPYEQYF. CDR3 coding DNA: TGTGCCAGCAGCCTATCGACAGGGGGTCCCTACGAGCAGTACTTC.

The rearrangement uses TRBV6-1 and TRBJ1-6; TRBD1 might be the D (5 bases). Germline V gene sequence: CDR1 MNHNS, CDR2 SASEGT. Trimming removed 7 bases at V and 10 bases at J, with 20 bases between. The CDR3 is 15 amino acids. The CDR3 coding sequence is TGTGCCAGCACCCCTGGGACGGGTGGGAGGTCACCCCTCCACTTT. This sequence encodes CASTPGTGGRSPLHF.

The chain uses TRBV20-1 and TRBJ2-4, with 14 bases fitting TRBD2. Germline V gene sequence: CDR1 DFQATT, CDR2 SNEGSKA (reference sequence). Trimming removed 6 bases from V and 0 bases from J; junction bases left unmatched: 7. CDR3 length equals 17 residues. This chain's CDR3 is CSAWTSGRNLAKNIQYF. The CDR3 DNA is TGCAGTGCGTGGACTAGCGGGAGGAATCTAGCCAAAAACATTCAGTACTTC.

By share of the sample, this clonotype is medium-sized (0.01 to 0.1%). The chain uses TRBV6-5 and TRBJ1-6; 11 positions match TRBD1. CDR3 length: 15 residues. The ends lost 2 bases at V and 13 bases at J; junction bases unmatched: 7. Germline V CDR1 and CDR2: MNHEY, SVGAGI. CDR3 loop: CASSYPGTGGIPLHF. CDR3 sequence (DNA): TGTGCCAGCAGTTACCCCGGGACAGGGGGAATTCCCCTCCACTTT.

The V call is TRBV20-1, the J call TRBJ2-7, with 9 bases that match TRBD1. The trim removed 5 bases at V and 7 bases at J, leaving 15 bases unmatched. In germline, CDR1 is DFQATT, CDR2 SNEGSKA (reference sequence). This CDR3 contains 15 residues. This CDR3 is CSASATGTGWAEQYF. CDR3 sequence (DNA): TGCAGTGCTTCAGCGACCGGGACAGGGTGGGCGGAGCAGTACTTC.

This clonotype was counted only a few times. J is TRBJ2-7 and V is TRBV19; 10 bases match TRBD1. Germline V CDR1 and CDR2: LNHDA, SQIVND (reference sequence). This CDR3 has 17 residues. The junction had 13 bases not matched to a gene; V was cut back by 5 bases and J by 3 bases. Here the CDR3 DNA reads TGTGCCAGTAGTGGGACAGGGGCTGTCAACATCTTCTACGAGCAGTACTTC. Protein sequence: CASSGTGAVNIFYEQYF.

This clonotype came up a few times. The chain links TRBV6-1 to TRBJ1-5, with 9 bases aligning to TRBD1. Germline trimming cut 5 bases from V and 6 bases from J; bases unmatched to any gene: 5. Germline-derived CDR1 and CDR2 are MNHNS and SASEGT. The CDR3 has 14 amino acids. This CDR3 is CASSNRGLSQPQHF. The CDR3 nucleotides read TGTGCCAGCAGTAACAGGGGGCTAAGTCAGCCCCAGCATTTT.

The CDR3 protein is CASSAGLAGVTGELFF. In nucleotides, the CDR3 is TGTGCCAGCAGCGCGGGACTAGCCGGAGTCACCGGGGAGCTGTTTTTT. The chain recombines TRBV5-4 with TRBJ2-2; TRBD2 matches at 9 bases. The CDR3 extends over 16 amino acids. Trimming cost V 4 bases and J 4 bases; bases outside gene matches: 8. Germline assignment: CDR1 SGHNT and CDR2 YYREEE (reference sequence).

This chain joins TRBV10-3 and TRBJ1-2, with TRBD1 matching over 7 bases. This CDR3 is built from 10 residues. J was trimmed by 7 bases and V by 8 bases; bases with no gene match: 1. Germline CDR1 and CDR2: ENHRY and SYGVKD. The CDR3 bases are TGTGCCATCGGGACAGCTGGCTACACCTTC. Its translation is CAIGTAGYTF.

The rearrangement links TRBV19 to TRBJ1-2; 9 bases line up with TRBD1. Germline CDR1 LNHDA, CDR2 SQIVND (reference sequence). This CDR3 region has 15 residues. With 6 bases clipped from V and 2 bases from J, the junction kept 7 bases outside the gene matches. CDR3 loop: CASRRPGTGNYGYTF. In DNA form, the CDR3 reads TGTGCCAGTAGACGACCCGGGACAGGGAACTATGGCTACACCTTC.

The chain combines TRBV25-1 with TRBJ1-2; D is unresolved. CDR1 MGHDK and CDR2 SYGVNS come from the germline V gene. The CDR3 consists of 14 residues. The ends were cut back, 4 bases at V and 3 bases at J, with 12 bases in the middle. Here the CDR3 reads CASSVTGRDYGYTF. Written as DNA, the CDR3 is TGTGCCAGCAGTGTAACCGGACGGGACTATGGCTACACCTTC.

The J gene is TRBJ1-5, the V gene TRBV27; D is unclear. This CDR3 is 14 amino acids long. From germline, CDR1 is MNHEY and CDR2 SMNVEV (reference sequence). Trimming took off 3 bases at V and 1 base at J, with 7 bases between the two ends. The CDR3 loop reads CASSFGGSNQPQHF. The CDR3, as DNA: TGTGCCAGCAGTTTTGGAGGGAGCAATCAGCCCCAGCATTTT.

The chain uses TRBV15 and TRBJ2-1, with 8 bases aligning to TRBD1. Trimming took 4 bases from V and 7 from J; bases not matched to a gene: 0. CDR3 length: 12 residues. The germline CDR1 and CDR2 sequences are LNHNV and YYDKDF (reference sequence). CDR3 sequence reads: CATSNRGNEQFF. DNA of the CDR3: TGTGCCACCAGCAACAGGGGGAATGAGCAGTTCTTC.

V gene TRBV14 combines with J gene TRBJ2-1; tentatively, D is TRBD2 (5 bases). CDR3 size: 14 residues. CDR1 SGHDN and CDR2 FVKESK come from the germline V gene. V lost 4 bases and J 0 bases, leaving 7 bases between the germline ends. CDR3 region: CASSRESSYNEQFF. The CDR3 DNA reads as TGTGCCAGCAGCCGGGAGAGCTCCTACAATGAGCAGTTCTTC.

This clonotype was seen a few times. The genes are TRBV7-2 and TRBJ1-3; D not resolved. This CDR3 spans 14 amino acids. The V gene's germline CDR1 is SGHTA and CDR2 FQGNSA. V was clipped by 1 base and J by 4 bases, with 8 bases between them. CDR3: CASSLDPHGNTIYF. CDR3 nucleotides: TGTGCCAGCAGCTTAGACCCCCACGGAAACACCATATATTTT.

V is TRBV30 and J is TRBJ1-2, with TRBD1 matching 10 bases. V lost 7 bases, J lost 4 bases, and 12 bases stayed unmatched. CDR3 length: 15 amino acids. Per germline, CDR1 GTSNPN and CDR2 SVGIG (reference sequence). CDR3 bases: TGTGCCTTAAACCTCGGGGACAGGGGCGGCTATGGCTACACCTTC. This codes for CALNLGDRGGYGYTF.

This clonotype was observed once. V gene TRBV5-1 combines with J gene TRBJ2-3; no firm D call. The CDR3 loop spans 15 amino acids. V lost 7 bases to trimming and J lost 0 bases, with 15 bases between them. Germline assignment: CDR1 SGHRS and CDR2 YFSETQ. In nucleotides, the CDR3 is TGCGCCAGCGGCAAACGGGCCGGAAGCACAGATACGCAGTATTTT. This gives the protein CASGKRAGSTDTQYF.